The T cell receptor (beta chain) under discussion was sequenced for a study of OX40 agonist ivuxolimab in advanced cancers. TCRdb's table, derived via immunoSEQ multiplex PCR, lists solely in-frame clones and lacks some. The sample shows approximately 49,000 clones, around 80% of them seen only once. This clone was picked up one time. V was clipped by 0 bases and J by 7 bases; unmatched bases: 6. CDR3 length: 15 amino acids. Germline V gene sequence: CDR1 SGHRS, CDR2 YFSETQ. The chain recombines TRBV5-1 with TRBJ1-5, with TRBD1 identical over 8 bases. Sequencing was performed on CD4+ or CD8+ T cells sorted from blood, taken in a trial of the OX40 agonist ivuxolimab. This sequence originates from an adult with an advanced solid tumor such as melanoma, head and neck, liver or kidney cancer. The CDR3 sequence is CASSLAGTGGQPQHF. CDR3 DNA sequence: TGCGCCAGCAGCTTGGCCGGGACAGGAGGGCAGCCCCAGCATTTT.